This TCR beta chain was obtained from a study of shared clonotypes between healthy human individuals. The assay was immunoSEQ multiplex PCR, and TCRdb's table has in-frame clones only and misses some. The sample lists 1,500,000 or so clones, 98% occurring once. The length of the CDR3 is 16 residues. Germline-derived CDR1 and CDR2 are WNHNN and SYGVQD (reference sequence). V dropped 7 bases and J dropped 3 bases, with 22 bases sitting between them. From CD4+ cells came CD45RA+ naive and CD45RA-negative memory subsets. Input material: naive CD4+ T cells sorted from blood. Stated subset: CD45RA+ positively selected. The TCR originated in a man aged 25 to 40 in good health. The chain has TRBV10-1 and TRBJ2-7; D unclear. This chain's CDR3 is CASTSPGLRPIYEQYF. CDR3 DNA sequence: TGCGCCAGCACCTCCCCAGGCCTCCGTCCGATCTACGAGCAGTACTTC.